The T cell receptor (beta chain) under discussion was sequenced for a study of blood T cell repertoires in COVID-19. The CDR3 has 15 residues. The germline V gene encodes CDR1 SGHRS and CDR2 YFSETQ. V lost 3 bases to trimming and J lost 8 bases; unmatched junction nucleotides: 10. Sequencing was performed with immunoSEQ multiplex PCR; in TCRdb, only in-frame clones are kept and a portion is missing. The sample yields 100,000 or so clones, approximately 90% seen once. The sequenced sample consisted of peripheral blood. The clonotype originates from a human donor with acute or convalescent COVID-19. The donor label of this sample is uncertain. The V call is TRBV5-1, the J call TRBJ1-2; 10 bases agree with TRBD1. CDR3 bases: TGCGCCAGCAGCTCGGAGCTGCCGACAGGGGGCGGCTACACCTTC. Translating gives CASSSELPTGGGYTF.